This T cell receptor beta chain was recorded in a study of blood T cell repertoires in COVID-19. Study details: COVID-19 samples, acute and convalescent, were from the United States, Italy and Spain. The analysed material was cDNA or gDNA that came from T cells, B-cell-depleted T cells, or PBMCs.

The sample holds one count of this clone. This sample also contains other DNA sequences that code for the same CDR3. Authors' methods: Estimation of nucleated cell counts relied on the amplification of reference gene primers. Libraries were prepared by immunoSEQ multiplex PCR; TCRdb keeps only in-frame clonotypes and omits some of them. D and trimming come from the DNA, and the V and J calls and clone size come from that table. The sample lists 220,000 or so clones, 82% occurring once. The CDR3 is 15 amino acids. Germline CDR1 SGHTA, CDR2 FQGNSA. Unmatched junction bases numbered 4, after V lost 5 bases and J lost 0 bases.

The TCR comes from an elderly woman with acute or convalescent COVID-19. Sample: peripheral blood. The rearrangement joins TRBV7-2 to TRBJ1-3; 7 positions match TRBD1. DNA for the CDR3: TGTGCCAGCAGCCTGGACAGGAGCTCTGGAAACACCATATATTTT. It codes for CASSLDRSSGNTIYF.